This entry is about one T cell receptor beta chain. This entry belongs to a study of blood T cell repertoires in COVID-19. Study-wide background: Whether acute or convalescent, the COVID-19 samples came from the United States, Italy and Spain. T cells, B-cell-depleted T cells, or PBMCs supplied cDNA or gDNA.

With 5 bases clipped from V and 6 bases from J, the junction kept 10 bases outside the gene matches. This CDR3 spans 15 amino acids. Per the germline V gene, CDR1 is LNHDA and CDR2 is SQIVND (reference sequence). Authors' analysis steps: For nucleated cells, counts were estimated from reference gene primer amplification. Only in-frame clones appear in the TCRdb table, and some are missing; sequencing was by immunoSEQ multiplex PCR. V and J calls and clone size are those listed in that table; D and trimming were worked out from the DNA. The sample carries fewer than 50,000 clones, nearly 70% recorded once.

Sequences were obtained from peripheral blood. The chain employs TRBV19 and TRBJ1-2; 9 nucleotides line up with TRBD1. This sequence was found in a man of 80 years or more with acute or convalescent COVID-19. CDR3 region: CASSETRDRANGYTF. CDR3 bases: TGTGCCAGTAGTGAAACCCGGGACAGGGCCAATGGCTACACCTTC.